Listed here are 29 T cell receptor beta chains from one sample, sequenced in a study of early T cells in non-severe SARS-CoV-2 infection. TCRdb reanalysed the 5' RACE reads using MiXCR and keeps one entry per CDR3 protein. The repertoire holds about 69,000 distinct CDR3 sequences, with about 4.6% as singletons. Sequences were derived from whole blood, sampled at baseline. All receptors derive from an adult who was a healthcare worker with PCR-confirmed SARS-CoV-2 infection or an uninfected control (not recorded which). The donor label of this sample is uncertain.

This clonotype was seen at least ten times. The chain has TRBV7-9 and TRBJ1-4; a weak D match, TRBD1 (5 bases). Per the germline V gene, CDR1 is SEHNR and CDR2 is FQNEAQ (reference sequence). This CDR3 has 13 residues. V was shortened by 6 bases and J by 7 bases, with 12 bases between the two germline ends. The CDR3 DNA follows: TGTGCCAGCAGATTGCGGGGCACTGAAAAACTGTTTTTT. Residues: CASRLRGTEKLFF. Based on the CDR3 plus reference TRBV7-9 and TRBJ1-4, the full variable domain is DTGVSQNPRHKITKRGQNVTFRCDPISEHNRLYWYRQTLGQGPEFLTYFQNEAQLEKSRLLSDRFSAERPKGSFSTLEIQRTEQGDSAMYLCASRLRGTEKLFFGSGTQLSVL.

The chain is built from TRBV30 and TRBJ1-2; D unresolved. Trimming cost V 1 base and J 0 bases, with 3 bases left between them. Germline V CDR1 and CDR2: GTSNPN, SVGIG (reference sequence). The CDR3 has 12 residues. The CDR3 reads CAWSGANYGYTF. DNA of the CDR3: TGTGCCTGGAGTGGAGCTAACTATGGCTACACCTTC.

This clonotype came up many times. The chain is built from TRBV15 and TRBJ2-6, with D hard to call. Trimming took 0 bases from V and 0 from J, leaving 6 bases between them. Germline V lookup: CDR1 LNHNV, CDR2 YYDKDF (reference sequence). The CDR3 is 16 amino acids. The chain's CDR3 is CATSRETGSGANVLTF. The CDR3 DNA reads TGTGCCACCAGCAGAGAGACGGGCTCTGGGGCCAACGTCCTGACTTTC.

This chain links TRBV20-1 with TRBJ2-1; 7 positions match TRBD2. Germline CDR1 DFQATT, CDR2 SNEGSKA (reference sequence). The CDR3 runs to 13 residues. V was pared by 3 bases and J by 7 bases, with 6 bases of the junction left unmatched. CDR3 DNA sequence: TGCAGTGCTAGGGGCGGGGGTCCAAATGAGCAGTTCTTC. Its translation is CSARGGGPNEQFF.

This clonotype appeared many times. The chain has TRBV20-1 and TRBJ1-3; 9 bases match TRBD1. CDR3 length: 16 amino acids. The V segment lost 2 bases and the J segment 2 bases; nucleotides outside the gene matches: 7. The germline gives CDR1 DFQATT, CDR2 SNEGSKA (reference sequence). CDR3 in DNA: TGCAGTGCTAGACCCCTTACAGGGGGCGCTGGAAACACCATATATTTT. Its translation is CSARPLTGGAGNTIYF.

This clonotype was seen many times. V gene TRBV7-9 combines with J gene TRBJ2-3, with 7 positions matching TRBD1. The CDR3 consists of 16 residues. The junction had 12 bases not matched to a gene; V was cut back by 5 bases and J by 4 bases. Germline-derived CDR1 and CDR2 are SEHNR and FQNEAQ (reference sequence). CDR3 DNA sequence: TGTGCCAGCAGCCCCCGACAGGGATCTAGCCCAGATACGCAGTATTTT. Translation gives CASSPRQGSSPDTQYF.

The chain recombines TRBV7-2 with TRBJ2-7; D may be TRBD1 (6 bases). Germline V lookup: CDR1 SGHTA, CDR2 FQGNSA. Trimming pared 5 bases from V and 0 bases from J, leaving 14 bases between. CDR3 size: 15 residues. The CDR3 here is CASSNRDKLSYEQYF. CDR3 nucleotides: TGTGCCAGCAGCAATAGGGACAAGCTCTCCTACGAGCAGTACTTC. The complete variable domain, with remaining parts taken from reference TRBV7-2 and TRBJ2-7, reads GAGVSQSPSNKVTEKGKDVELRCDPISGHTALYWYRQSLGQGLEFLIYFQGNSAPDKSGLPSDRFSAERTGGSVSTLTIQRTQQEDSAVYLCASSNRDKLSYEQYFGPGTRLTVT.

This clonotype was observed many times. This sequence joins TRBV6-2 or TRBV6-3 and TRBJ1-5; D is unresolved. The CDR3 runs 16 residues. Trimming left V 2 bases short and J 0 bases short, with 11 bases between. Germline lookup yields CDR1 MNHEY and CDR2 SVGEGT. This CDR3 is CASSYGGRYSNQPQHF. CDR3 nucleotide sequence: TGTGCCAGCAGTTACGGTGGCAGATATAGCAATCAGCCCCAGCATTTT.

This clonotype has ten or more counts. This sequence joins TRBV20-1 and TRBJ2-3; D uncertain. CDR3 length: 12 amino acids. Trimming pared 6 bases from V and 5 bases from J, leaving 12 bases between. The germline V gene encodes CDR1 DFQATT and CDR2 SNEGSKA (reference sequence). The CDR3 DNA reads as TGCAGTGCGCCCGGGTCTTTAGATACGCAGTATTTT. Translated: CSAPGSLDTQYF.

This clonotype occurred a few times. This chain connects TRBV7-9 to TRBJ2-4; 7 nucleotides match TRBD1. Germline V CDR1 and CDR2: SEHNR, FQNEAQ (reference sequence). The CDR3 contains 18 residues. V was pared by 2 bases and J by 0 bases, with 10 bases of the junction left unmatched. CDR3 in amino acids: CASSLPTDTGVAKNIQYF. In DNA, the CDR3 is TGTGCCAGCAGCTTACCCACCGATACAGGGGTAGCCAAAAACATTCAGTACTTC.

This rearrangement joins TRBV3-1 to TRBJ1-6, with D possibly matching TRBD1 (5 bases). The V and J ends lost 4 bases and 13 bases respectively, with 17 bases between them. CDR1 is LGHDT and CDR2 is YNNKEL in the germline V gene (reference sequence). The CDR3 is 14 residues long. CDR3 residues: CASSPGGGVAPLHF. The CDR3, as DNA: TGTGCCAGCAGCCCTGGTGGGGGGGTCGCTCCCCTCCACTTT.

This clonotype was seen ten or more times. This chain uses TRBV20-1 with TRBJ2-1; TRBD1 agrees at 10 bases. The CDR3 is 15 residues long. J gave up 1 base and V 3 bases, and 3 bases lay outside the gene matches. Germline values: CDR1 DFQATT, CDR2 SNEGSKA (reference sequence). The CDR3 DNA reads as TGCAGTGCTAGGCGGGACAGGGGATCCTACAATGAGCAGTTCTTC. Its translation: CSARRDRGSYNEQFF.

This clonotype was observed a few times. The rearrangement uses TRBV20-1 and TRBJ2-3; the D gene is possibly TRBD1 (6 bases). Deletions cut 2 bases from V and 2 bases from J, with 17 bases between. Per the germline V gene, CDR1 is DFQATT and CDR2 is SNEGSKA (reference sequence). The CDR3 is 16 amino acids. CDR3 protein: CSARSGIKGDTDTQYF. The CDR3 DNA reads TGCAGTGCTAGATCTGGGATTAAGGGGGACACAGATACGCAGTATTTT.

Many counts were recorded for this clonotype. This sequence joins TRBV12-3 or TRBV12-4 and TRBJ1-1; D gene unclear. The CDR3 is made up of 14 amino acids. Trimming cost V 6 bases and J 6 bases, with 17 bases left between them. The CDR3 sequence is CASSPTEVIAEAFF. CDR3 DNA sequence: TGTGCCAGCAGCCCCACTGAAGTCATAGCTGAAGCTTTCTTT.

This clonotype was observed a few times. The chain links TRBV29-1 to TRBJ1-2; 7 bases align to TRBD1. Trimming cost V 7 bases and J 5 bases; bases outside gene matches: 10. The CDR3 is made up of 13 amino acids. Germline CDR1 SQVTM, CDR2 ANQGSEA. Here the CDR3 reads CSARDSTLYGYTF. The DNA for the CDR3 is TGCAGCGCCCGGGACAGCACCCTTTATGGCTACACCTTC.

This clonotype was detected ten times or more. The chain couples TRBV11-2 to TRBJ2-1; possibly TRBD1 for D (6 bases). Germline V lookup: CDR1 SGHAT, CDR2 FQNNGV. The V and J ends lost 7 bases and 4 bases respectively, with 17 bases between them. This CDR3 has 15 amino acids. This CDR3 is CASNDRDKEYNEQFF. CDR3 DNA: TGTGCCAGCAACGACCGGGACAAGGAGTACAATGAGCAGTTCTTC.

This rearrangement joins TRBV6-6 to TRBJ1-3; D unclear. The V end lost 0 bases, the J end lost 0 bases, and 6 bases lay between the germline ends. Germline values: CDR1 MNHNY, CDR2 SVGAGI (reference sequence). This CDR3 is 15 amino acids long. Here the CDR3 DNA reads TGTGCCAGCAGTTACTCCGGGCACTCTGGAAACACCATATATTTT. It encodes CASSYSGHSGNTIYF.

This clonotype came up many times. The rearrangement joins TRBV28 to TRBJ1-1; D is undetermined. This CDR3 region has 13 residues. Germline V gene lookup returns CDR1 MDHEN and CDR2 SYDVKM. Trimming shortened V by 3 bases and J by 7 bases, and 12 bases separated the two germline ends. CDR3 bases: TGTGCCAGCAGTTTCGTTAACCGGTATGAAGCTTTCTTT. It encodes CASSFVNRYEAFF.

This clonotype has more than one count but fewer than ten. This sequence joins TRBV4-1 and TRBJ2-3; D is uncertain. The CDR3 covers 15 residues. The V end was cut by 1 base, the J end by 0 bases, with 8 bases between. Germline CDR1 reads MGHRA; CDR2 reads YSYEKL. Written as DNA, the CDR3 is TGCGCCAGCAGCCAAGTTGTACCTAGCACAGATACGCAGTATTTT. Translated, it gives CASSQVVPSTDTQYF.

V is TRBV5-6 and J is TRBJ1-4; D is unclear. V lost 1 base to trimming and J lost 7 bases, with 8 bases between them. CDR3 size: 13 residues. Per the germline V gene, CDR1 is SGHDT and CDR2 is YYEEEE. CDR3 loop: CASSLFAVEKLFF. CDR3 in DNA: TGTGCCAGCAGCTTGTTTGCGGTTGAAAAACTGTTTTTT.

V usage is TRBV7-2 and J usage is TRBJ2-5; D perhaps matches TRBD2 (6 bases). Germline-derived CDR1 and CDR2 are SGHTA and FQGNSA. The germline V and J ends were trimmed by 1 base and 4 bases, with 22 bases remaining between them. CDR3 size: 18 residues. The CDR3 reads CASSLELSGGALGETQYF. The CDR3 DNA reads TGTGCCAGCAGCTTAGAGCTATCTGGCGGGGCCCTGGGAGAGACCCAGTACTTC.

This clonotype has a handful of counts. J is TRBJ2-1 and V is TRBV29-1; 9 positions match TRBD1. Germline V gives CDR1 SQVTM, CDR2 ANQGSEA. J gave up 6 bases and V 6 bases, and 15 bases lay outside the gene matches. This CDR3 spans 16 amino acids. The CDR3 bases are TGCAGCGTGAAGGGACGCCCGGGACAGGGTGTCAATGAGCAGTTCTTC. This encodes CSVKGRPGQGVNEQFF.

For this clonotype: This could be a read error, since a much larger clone is one nucleotide away. This sequence joins TRBV6-5 and TRBJ1-2; D unresolved. The germline V gene encodes CDR1 MNHEY and CDR2 SVGAGI. This CDR3 contains 13 residues. In nucleotides, the CDR3 is TGTGCCAACAGTTACCGGGCTAACTATGGCTACACCTTC. Translated: CANSYRANYGYTF.

V is TRBV5-1 and J is TRBJ2-3, with D tentatively TRBD1 (5 bases). Germline V gene data show CDR1 as SGHRS and CDR2 as YFSETQ. The CDR3 runs to 17 residues. V lost 0 bases, J lost 0 bases, and 14 bases lay in between. The CDR3 coding sequence is TGCGCCAGCAGCTTGGGGACATATAGAAAGAGCACAGATACGCAGTATTTT. Protein sequence: CASSLGTYRKSTDTQYF.

At least ten counts were recorded for this clonotype. The chain carries TRBV7-2 and TRBJ2-3, with D unresolved. The CDR3 runs to 14 residues. V was cut by 4 bases and J by 4 bases, with 12 bases left in between. CDR1 and CDR2 (germline): SGHTA, FQGNSA. The CDR3 nucleotides read TGTGCCAGCAGCTCCCGCTCTTGGCCAGATACGCAGTATTTT. Encoded protein: CASSSRSWPDTQYF.

At least ten counts were recorded for this clonotype. J is TRBJ1-1 and V is TRBV28, with 12 nucleotides matching TRBD1. V gave up 7 bases and J gave up 7 bases; unmatched junction bases: 7. This CDR3 is 14 amino acids long. Germline V gene data show CDR1 as MDHEN and CDR2 as SYDVKM. CDR3 loop: CASTGTGGDIEAFF. The CDR3 bases are TGTGCCAGCACCGGGACAGGGGGCGACATTGAAGCTTTCTTT.

The table lists this clonotype with a few counts. The V and J genes are TRBV6-5 and TRBJ2-2; 7 bases map to TRBD1. Trimming at V came to 6 bases and at J to 4 bases, leaving 2 bases not matched to a gene. Germline-derived CDR1 and CDR2 are MNHEY and SVGAGI. CDR3 length: 13 amino acids. The CDR3 loop is CASRQGFTGELFF. CDR3 sequence (DNA): TGTGCCAGCAGACAGGGGTTCACCGGGGAGCTGTTTTTT.

This clonotype was found many times. J is TRBJ2-1 and V is TRBV7-6; 7 positions match TRBD1. V trimming: 5 bases; J trimming: 8 bases; junction bases outside the gene matches: 12. There are 15 residues in the CDR3. CDR1 and CDR2 (germline): SGHVS, FNYEAQ. CDR3 loop: CASSRQGSRMDEQFF. CDR3 nucleotides: TGTGCCAGCAGCCGACAGGGATCTAGAATGGATGAGCAGTTCTTC.

The sample holds a few counts of this clonotype. J is TRBJ1-5 and V is TRBV28, with 9 positions matching TRBD1. The length of the CDR3 is 12 residues. Germline lookup yields CDR1 MDHEN and CDR2 SYDVKM. Germline trimming cut 10 bases from V and 6 bases from J; bases unmatched to any gene: 4. In nucleotides, the CDR3 is TGTGCCACCACAGGGGGCGGTCAGCCCCAGCATTTT. Encoded protein: CATTGGGQPQHF. Drawing the rest from reference TRBV28 and TRBJ1-5, the complete variable domain is DVKVTQSSRYLVKRTGEKVFLECVQDMDHENMFWYRQDPGLGLRLIYFSYDVKMKEKGDIPEGYSVSREKKERFSLILESASTNQTSMYLCATTGGGQPQHFGDGTRLSIL.